Here is one T cell receptor (beta chain) with its context. No antigen is known for it. V dropped 11 bases and J dropped 8; count of bases not matched to a gene: 11. Per the germline V gene, CDR1 is ENHRY and CDR2 is SYGVKD. The CDR3 extends over 13 amino acids. 13 Jbeta primers and 60 Vbeta primers were used for the PCR. Repertoires were generated with immunoSEQ multiplex PCR, while TCRdb's copy carries only in-frame clones and drops some. The profile shows 90,000 to 110,000 clones, over 9.5% of them singletons. Whereas donors were nominally healthy upon sampling, unrecorded immune exposures were probable. The entry originates in a study of cytomegalovirus exposure and HLA in healthy donors. Whole-study findings and limits: There were 150 to 200 TCR beta chains listed as cytomegalovirus-associated. Some highly shared sequence variants likely arose as a pipeline artifact. An analysis was carried out at a later point. It showed that HLA-associated TCR beta chains were more clonally expanded than equally common non-associated chains.

The source material was PBMCs. This rearrangement joins TRBV10-3 to TRBJ2-1; 8 bases are a match to TRBD2. This clonotype originated in a man aged 40-55 years in good health and CMV-seropositive. CDR3 amino acids: CAALVGGADEQFF. The CDR3 DNA follows: TGTGCCGCTCTCGTCGGGGGGGCGGATGAGCAGTTCTTC.